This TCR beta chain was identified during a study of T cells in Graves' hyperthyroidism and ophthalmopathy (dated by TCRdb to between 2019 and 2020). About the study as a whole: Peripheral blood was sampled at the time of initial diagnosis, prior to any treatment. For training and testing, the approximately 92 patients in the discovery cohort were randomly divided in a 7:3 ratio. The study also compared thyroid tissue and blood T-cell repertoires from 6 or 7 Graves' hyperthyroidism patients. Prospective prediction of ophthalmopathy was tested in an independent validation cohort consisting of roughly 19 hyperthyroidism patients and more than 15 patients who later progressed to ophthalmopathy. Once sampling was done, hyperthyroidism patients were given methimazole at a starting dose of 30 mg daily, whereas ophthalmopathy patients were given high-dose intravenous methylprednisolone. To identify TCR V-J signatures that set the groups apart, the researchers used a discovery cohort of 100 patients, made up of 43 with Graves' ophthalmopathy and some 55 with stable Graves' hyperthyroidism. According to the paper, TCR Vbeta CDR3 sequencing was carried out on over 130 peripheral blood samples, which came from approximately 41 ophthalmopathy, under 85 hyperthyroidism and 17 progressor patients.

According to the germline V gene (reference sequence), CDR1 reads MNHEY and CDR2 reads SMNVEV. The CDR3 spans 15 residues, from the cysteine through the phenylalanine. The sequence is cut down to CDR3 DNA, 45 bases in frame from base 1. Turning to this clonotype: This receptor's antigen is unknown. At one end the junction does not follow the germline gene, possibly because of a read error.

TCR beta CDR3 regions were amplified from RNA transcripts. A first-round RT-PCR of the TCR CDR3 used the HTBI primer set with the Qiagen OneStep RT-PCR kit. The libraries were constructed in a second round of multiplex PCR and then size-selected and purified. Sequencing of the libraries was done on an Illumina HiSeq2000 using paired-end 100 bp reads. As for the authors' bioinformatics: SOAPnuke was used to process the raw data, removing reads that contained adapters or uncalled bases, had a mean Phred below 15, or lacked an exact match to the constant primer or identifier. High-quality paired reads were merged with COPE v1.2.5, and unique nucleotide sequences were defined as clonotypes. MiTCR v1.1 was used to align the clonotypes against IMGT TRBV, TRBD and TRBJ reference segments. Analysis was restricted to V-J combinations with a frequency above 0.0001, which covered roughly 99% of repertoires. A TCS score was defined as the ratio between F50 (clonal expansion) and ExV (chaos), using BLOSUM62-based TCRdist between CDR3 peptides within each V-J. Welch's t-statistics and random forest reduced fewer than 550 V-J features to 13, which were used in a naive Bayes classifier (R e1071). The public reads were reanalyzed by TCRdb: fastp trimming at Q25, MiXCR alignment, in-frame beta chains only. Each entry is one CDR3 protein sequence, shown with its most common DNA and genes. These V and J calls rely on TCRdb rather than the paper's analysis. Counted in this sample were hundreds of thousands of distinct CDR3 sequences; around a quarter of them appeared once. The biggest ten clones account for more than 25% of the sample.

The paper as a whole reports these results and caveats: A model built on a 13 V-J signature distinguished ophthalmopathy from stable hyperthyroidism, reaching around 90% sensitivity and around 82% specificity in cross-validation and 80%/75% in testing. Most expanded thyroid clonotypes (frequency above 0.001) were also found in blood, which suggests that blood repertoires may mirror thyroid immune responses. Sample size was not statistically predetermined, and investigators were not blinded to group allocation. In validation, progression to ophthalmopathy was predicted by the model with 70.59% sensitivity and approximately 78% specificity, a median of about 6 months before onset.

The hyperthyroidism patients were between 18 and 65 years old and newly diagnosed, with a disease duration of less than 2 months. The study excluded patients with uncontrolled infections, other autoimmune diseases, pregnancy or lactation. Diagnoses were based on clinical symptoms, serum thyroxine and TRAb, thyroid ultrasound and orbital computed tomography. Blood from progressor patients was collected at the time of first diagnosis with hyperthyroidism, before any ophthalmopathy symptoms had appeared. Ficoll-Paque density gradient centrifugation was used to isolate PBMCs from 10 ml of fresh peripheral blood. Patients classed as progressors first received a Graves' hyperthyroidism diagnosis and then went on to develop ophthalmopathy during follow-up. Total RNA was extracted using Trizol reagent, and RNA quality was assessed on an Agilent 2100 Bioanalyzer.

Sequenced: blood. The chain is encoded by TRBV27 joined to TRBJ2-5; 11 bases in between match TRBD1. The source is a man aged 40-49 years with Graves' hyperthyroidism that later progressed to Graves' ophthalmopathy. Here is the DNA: TGTGCCATCAGTGAGGGGACAGGGGGTCTGGAGACCCAGTACTTC. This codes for CAISEGTGGLETQYF.